What follows are 19 T cell receptor beta chains derived from one specimen sequenced in a study of molecular identifiers for immune sequencing clone quantification. TCRdb re-called the PCR reads with MiXCR, one entry per CDR3 protein. The sample comprises about 320,000 distinct CDR3 sequences, about 21% of which are singletons, and 0.81% rests with the top ten. Sequenced: naive CD8+ T cells from blood, with Jurkat cell RNA spiked in. As to subset: FACS-sorted CD8+CD4-CCR7+CD45RA+ naive T cells. The receptor source for this set is a human donor in good health. Some libraries in this study had Jurkat cell RNA spiked in.

This clonotype was seen many times. V usage is TRBV5-4 and J usage is TRBJ2-4, with 8 bases fitting TRBD1. The CDR3 is 15 amino acids. Germline V gives CDR1 SGHNT, CDR2 YYREEE (reference sequence). V lost 4 bases to trimming and J lost 6 bases; unmatched junction nucleotides: 9. This CDR3 is CASSLGGRGLNIQYF. The DNA of the CDR3 is TGTGCCAGCAGCCTGGGCGGCAGGGGGCTAAACATTCAGTACTTC.

This clonotype has a count of ten or more. V usage is TRBV20-1 and J usage is TRBJ2-7; TRBD2 agrees at 9 bases. Germline-derived CDR1 and CDR2 are DFQATT and SNEGSKA (reference sequence). V dropped 3 bases and J dropped 0; count of bases not matched to a gene: 9. CDR3 length equals 16 residues. The CDR3 region has the DNA TGCAGTGCTAGTGTAGCGGGAGCATCCCGCTCCTACGAGCAGTACTTC. Translation: CSASVAGASRSYEQYF.

The sample holds many counts of this clonotype. The chain has TRBV30 and TRBJ2-1, with TRBD1 matching over 7 bases. J gave up 3 bases and V 7 bases, and 6 bases lay outside the gene matches. Germline CDR1 GTSNPN, CDR2 SVGIG (reference sequence). The CDR3 is made up of 13 amino acids. The CDR3 loop is CASLRDSYNEQFF. Written as DNA, the CDR3 is TGTGCCTCGTTACGGGACAGCTACAATGAGCAGTTCTTC.

Many counts were recorded for this clonotype. This rearrangement joins TRBV12-3 or TRBV12-4 to TRBJ1-1; a weak D match, TRBD1 (5 bases). The V and J ends lost 6 bases and 4 bases respectively, with 18 bases between them. The CDR3 runs 15 residues. DNA for the CDR3: TGTGCCAGCAGGCCCTCTGGGACCCGAAGCACTGAAGCTTTCTTT. Its translation is CASRPSGTRSTEAFF.

This clonotype has at least ten counts. The chain links TRBV7-2 to TRBJ2-3; maybe TRBD1 (6 bases). The ends were cut back, 5 bases at V and 1 base at J, with 10 bases in the middle. This CDR3 region has 14 residues. Germline-derived CDR1 and CDR2 are SGHTA and FQGNSA. The CDR3 here is CASSTRQGTDTQYF. The CDR3 DNA sequence: TGTGCCAGCAGCACGAGACAGGGCACAGATACGCAGTATTTT.

There are many counts of this clonotype. The chain uses TRBV6-1 and TRBJ2-2; a possible D gene is TRBD2 (7 bases). The CDR3 has 17 amino acids. The V end lost 2 bases, the J end lost 1 base, and 14 bases lay between the germline ends. CDR1 is MNHNS and CDR2 is SASEGT in the germline V gene. CDR3 amino acids: CASSERRGAENTGELFF. In DNA, the CDR3 is TGTGCCAGCAGTGAACGTCGGGGGGCGGAGAACACCGGGGAGCTGTTTTTT.

The rearrangement joins TRBV4-3 to TRBJ2-7; 7 positions agree with TRBD2. The CDR3 is 16 amino acids. From germline, CDR1 is LGHNA and CDR2 YSLEER. Trimming cost V 0 bases and J 5 bases; bases outside gene matches: 10. The CDR3, as DNA: TGCGCCAGCAGCCAAGATTTAGGCGGGAGTCTGAACGAGCAGTACTTC. It codes for CASSQDLGGSLNEQYF.

This clonotype was counted a single time. This may arise from a read error, as a much more abundant clone is one base away. In nucleotides, the CDR3 is TGTGCCAGCAGCCCTTCGGCCGGAATTAATGAAAAACTGTTTTTT. Translation gives CASSPSAGINEKLFF. The J gene is TRBJ1-4, the V gene TRBV6-5; D remains unclear. The germline gives CDR1 MNHEY, CDR2 SVGAGI. This CDR3 spans 15 amino acids. Trimming took off 6 bases at V and 4 bases at J, with 15 bases between the two ends.

At least ten counts were recorded for this clonotype. The chain employs TRBV29-1 and TRBJ2-3; tentatively, D is TRBD2 (7 bases). There are 13 residues in the CDR3. Per the germline V gene, CDR1 is SQVTM and CDR2 is ANQGSEA. V was trimmed by 5 bases and J by 4 bases, leaving 13 bases between them. The CDR3 region is CSVQGGEADTQYF. CDR3 nucleotides: TGCAGCGTTCAAGGGGGGGAGGCAGATACGCAGTATTTT.

In its sample, this clonotype was seen many times. The chain employs TRBV9 and TRBJ2-3; TRBD1 is a possible D gene (6 bases). CDR3 length: 14 residues. Trimming took off 4 bases at V and 1 base at J, with 10 bases between the two ends. CDR1 SGDLS and CDR2 YYNGEE come from the germline V gene. In DNA form, the CDR3 reads TGTGCCAGCAGCTACGCAGGGGGCACAGATACGCAGTATTTT. Amino acids: CASSYAGGTDTQYF.

Worth noting for this clonotype: This may be a read error, as it is one base from a much larger clone. This chain joins TRBV20-1 and TRBJ2-1; D is tentatively TRBD1 or TRBD2 (5 bases each). This CDR3 region has 11 residues. CDR1 and CDR2 from the germline V gene are DFQATT and SNEGSKA (reference sequence). Here the CDR3 DNA reads TGCTGTGCTAGGTGGGGGTATGAGCAGTTCTTC. Translating gives CCARWGYEQFF.

This clonotype showed up just a few times. V and J are TRBV7-9 and TRBJ1-5; 7 nucleotides agree with TRBD1. The CDR3 length is 16 residues. The junction had 9 bases not matched to a gene; V was cut back by 4 bases and J by 3 bases. Germline V lookup: CDR1 SEHNR, CDR2 FQNEAQ (reference sequence). As DNA, the CDR3 is TGTGCCAGCAGCTCGCAGACAGGGATGGTCAATCAGCCCCAGCATTTT. Translating gives CASSSQTGMVNQPQHF.

The table lists this clonotype with a few counts. The chain links TRBV19 to TRBJ2-4, with no clear D. This CDR3 region has 14 residues. V was clipped by 1 base and J by 9 bases, with 13 bases between them. Per the germline V gene, CDR1 is LNHDA and CDR2 is SQIVND (reference sequence). In DNA, the CDR3 is TGTGCCAGTAGTATAGGCGGCTACGCCGGCATTCAGTACTTC. Its protein is CASSIGGYAGIQYF.

With regard to this clonotype: A read error may be the cause here, since a much bigger clone is one base away. The CDR3 coding sequence is TGTGCCAGCAGCCCCGCCGCGGGAAACACCATATATTTT. The encoded protein is CASSPAAGNTIYF. The chain combines TRBV14 with TRBJ1-3; no reliable D call. Per germline, CDR1 SGHDN and CDR2 FVKESK. This CDR3 spans 13 amino acids. Trimming stripped 4 bases from V and 4 bases from J, with 8 bases between.

Only a few counts were recorded for this clonotype. This chain links TRBV12-3 or TRBV12-4 with TRBJ1-5; TRBD1 matches 7 bases. CDR3 size: 14 residues. With 7 bases clipped from V and 5 bases from J, the junction kept 8 bases outside the gene matches. CDR3 sequence reads: CASTPGTVDQPQHF. CDR3 coding DNA: TGTGCCAGCACCCCAGGGACAGTAGATCAGCCCCAGCATTTT.

As regards this clonotype: Since a much larger clone is just one base distant, this may be a read error. The rearrangement links TRBV4-1 to TRBJ2-1; 8 nucleotides align to TRBD1. CDR3 length equals 15 residues. CDR1 and CDR2 (germline): MGHRA, YSYEKL. The CDR3 DNA sequence: TGCGCCAGCGGCCAGCAGGACAGGGAAAACAATGAGCAGTTCTTC. Translating gives CASGQQDRENNEQFF.

The chain recombines TRBV11-3 with TRBJ2-1; weak D call: TRBD1 (5 bases). Germline V gene sequence: CDR1 SGHNT, CDR2 YENEEA. The CDR3 runs to 16 residues. Trimming stripped 5 bases from V and 4 bases from J, with 18 bases between. The CDR3 sequence is CASSDDRPPNYNEQFF. DNA of the CDR3: TGTGCCAGCAGCGACGACAGACCCCCTAATTACAATGAGCAGTTCTTC. Full variable domain (remainder filled in from reference TRBV11-3 and TRBJ2-1): EAGVVQSPRYKIIEKKQPVAFWCNPISGHNTLYWYLQNLGQGPELLIRYENEEAVDDSQLPKDRFSAERLKGVDSTLKIQPAELGDSAVYLCASSDDRPPNYNEQFFGPGTRLTVL.

This clonotype has ten or more counts. The chain couples TRBV6-5 to TRBJ1-5; D unclear. The CDR3 length is 14 residues. Germline loops: CDR1 MNHEY, CDR2 SVGAGI. V lost 6 bases to trimming and J lost 7 bases, with 16 bases between them. The CDR3 loop is CASSSTGSRQPQHF. The CDR3, as DNA: TGTGCCAGCAGCTCAACGGGAAGCCGGCAGCCCCAGCATTTT.

There are many counts of this clonotype. The chain links TRBV6-2 or TRBV6-3 to TRBJ1-2; D unresolved. Germline CDR1 MNHEY, CDR2 SVGEGT. V was clipped by 6 bases and J by 2 bases, with 1 base between them. The CDR3 spans 10 residues. CDR3: CASRNYGYTF. The CDR3 region has the DNA TGTGCCAGCAGAAACTATGGCTACACCTTC.